This TCR beta chain is from a study of OX40 agonist ivuxolimab in advanced cancers. Study information: The dose-escalation cohort was roughly 83% male, with a mean age of 60 years, ranging about 23 to 90.

Study-wide results and caveats: Expansion of clones was among the lowest in partial responders at 0.1-3.0 mg/kg.

Germline V gene data show CDR1 as MNHEY and CDR2 as SMNVEV (reference sequence). This CDR3 has 19 residues. Trimming cost V 6 bases and J 7 bases; bases outside gene matches: 21. A remark on this clone: Its antigen remains unknown.

Profiled with immunoSEQ multiplex PCR; TCRdb holds only in-frame clones, not every one. The profile covers fewer than 30,000 clones, with over 75% appearing a single time and approximately 48% taken by the ten largest. The V call is TRBV27, the J call TRBJ2-1; TRBD1 matches 10 bases. The source is an adult with an advanced solid tumor such as melanoma, head and neck, liver or kidney cancer. The specimen comprised CD4+ or CD8+ T cells sorted from blood, sampled in a trial of the OX40 agonist ivuxolimab. The CDR3 reads CASSTTDARRDRGVNEQFF. The CDR3, as DNA: TGTGCCAGCAGCACCACTGACGCCCGCCGGGACAGGGGTGTAAATGAGCAGTTCTTC.